The clone carrying this T cell receptor beta chain was recorded once. Antigen: not known. The data were taken from a study of cytomegalovirus exposure and HLA in healthy donors. The PCR was carried out with 60 Vbeta primers and 13 Jbeta primers. Some clones are missing from TCRdb's copy, which holds only in-frame ones; the method was immunoSEQ multiplex PCR. The data show 150,000 to 200,000 clones, 65% to 90% seen once. Regarding the study as a whole: Through in vitro validation, a few CMV-associated chains were shown to be specific for CMV antigens. Earlier analysis yielded a pattern in which most TCR beta V segments were productive about 87% or about 30% of the time.

Sequencing input: PBMCs. The sequence was collected from a human donor in good health.

The CDR3 spells CASSRPGPRSYEQYF. The CDR3 nucleotides read TGCGCCAGCAGCCGCCCAGGTCCCCGCTCCTACGAGCAGTACTTC. The chain has TRBV4-3 and TRBJ2-7; D is undetermined. The CDR3 runs to 15 residues. Per the germline V gene, CDR1 is LGHNA and CDR2 is YSLEER. Deletions cut 4 bases from V and 0 bases from J, with 13 bases between.